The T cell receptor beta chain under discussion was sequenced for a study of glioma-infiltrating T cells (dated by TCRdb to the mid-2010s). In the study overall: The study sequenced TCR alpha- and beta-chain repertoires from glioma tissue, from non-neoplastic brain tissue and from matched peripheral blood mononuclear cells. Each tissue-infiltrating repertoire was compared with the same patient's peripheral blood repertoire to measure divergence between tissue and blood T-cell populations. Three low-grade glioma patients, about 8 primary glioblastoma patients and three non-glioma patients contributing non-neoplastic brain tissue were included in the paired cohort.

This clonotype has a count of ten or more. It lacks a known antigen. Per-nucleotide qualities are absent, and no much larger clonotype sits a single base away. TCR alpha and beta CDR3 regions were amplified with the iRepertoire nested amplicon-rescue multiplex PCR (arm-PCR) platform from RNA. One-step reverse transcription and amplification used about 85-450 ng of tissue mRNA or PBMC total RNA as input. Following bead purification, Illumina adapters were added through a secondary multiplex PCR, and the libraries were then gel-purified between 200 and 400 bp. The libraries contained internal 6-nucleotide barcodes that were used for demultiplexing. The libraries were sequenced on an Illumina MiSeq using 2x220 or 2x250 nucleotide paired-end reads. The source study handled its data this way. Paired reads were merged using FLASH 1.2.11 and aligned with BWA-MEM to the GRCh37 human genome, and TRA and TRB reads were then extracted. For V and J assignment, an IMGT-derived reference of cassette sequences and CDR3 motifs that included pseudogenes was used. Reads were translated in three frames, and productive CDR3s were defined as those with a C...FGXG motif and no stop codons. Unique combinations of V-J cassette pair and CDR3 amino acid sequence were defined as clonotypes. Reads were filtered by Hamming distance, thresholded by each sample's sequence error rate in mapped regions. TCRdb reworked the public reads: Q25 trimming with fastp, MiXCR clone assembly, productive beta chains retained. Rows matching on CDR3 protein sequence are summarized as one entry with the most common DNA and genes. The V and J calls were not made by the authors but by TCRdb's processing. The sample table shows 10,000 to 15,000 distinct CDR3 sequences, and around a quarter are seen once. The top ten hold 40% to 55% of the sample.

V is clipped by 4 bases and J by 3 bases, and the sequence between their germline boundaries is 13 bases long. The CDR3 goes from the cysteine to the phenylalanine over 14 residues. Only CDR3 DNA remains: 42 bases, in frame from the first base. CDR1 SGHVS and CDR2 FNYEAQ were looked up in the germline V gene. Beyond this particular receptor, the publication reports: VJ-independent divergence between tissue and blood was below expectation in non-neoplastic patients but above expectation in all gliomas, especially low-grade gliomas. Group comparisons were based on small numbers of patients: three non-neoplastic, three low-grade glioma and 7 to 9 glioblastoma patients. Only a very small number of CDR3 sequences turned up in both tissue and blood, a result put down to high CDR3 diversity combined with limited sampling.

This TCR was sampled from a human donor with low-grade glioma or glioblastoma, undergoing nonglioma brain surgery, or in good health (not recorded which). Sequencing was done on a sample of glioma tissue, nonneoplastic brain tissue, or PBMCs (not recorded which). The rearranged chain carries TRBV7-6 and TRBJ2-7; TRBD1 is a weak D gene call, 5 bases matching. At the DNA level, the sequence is TGTGCCAGCAGCTCGAGCGCGCAGGGCTACGAGCAGTACTTC. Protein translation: CASSSSAQGYEQYF.